The 9 T cell receptor beta chains below were found in one sample sequenced in a study of T cells in Graves' hyperthyroidism and ophthalmopathy. It was RNA transcripts that yielded the amplified TCR beta CDR3 regions. HTBI primers were used for first-round RT-PCR of the TCR CDR3. TCRdb reanalysed the multiplex PCR reads using MiXCR and keeps one entry per CDR3 protein. Here the sample spans more than 350,000 distinct CDR3 sequences, 15% being singletons. The sample comprised blood. The receptors derive from a woman aged 55-70 years with Graves' ophthalmopathy.

This clonotype has at least ten counts. V gene TRBV11-2 combines with J gene TRBJ2-1; a possible D gene is TRBD1 (6 bases). Deletions cut 5 bases from V and 1 base from J, with 12 bases between. The CDR3 runs to 15 residues. Germline lookup yields CDR1 SGHAT and CDR2 FQNNGV. CDR3: CASSPDRLSYNEQFF. As DNA, the CDR3 is TGTGCCAGCAGCCCCGACAGGTTGTCCTACAATGAGCAGTTCTTC.

This rearrangement joins TRBV15 to TRBJ1-5; a possible D gene is TRBD1 (6 bases). Germline lookup yields CDR1 LNHNV and CDR2 YYDKDF (reference sequence). The CDR3 loop spans 16 amino acids. V was trimmed by 1 base and J by 9 bases, leaving 19 bases between them. In DNA, the CDR3 is TGTGCCACCAGCAGAGCATTGGGGGGGCGGGAGTGGCCCCAGCATTTT. Protein product: CATSRALGGREWPQHF.

Ten or more counts support this clonotype. This chain links TRBV7-3 with TRBJ2-3; TRBD2 matches at 11 bases. Germline CDR1 is SGHTA and CDR2 is FQGTGA. J lost 4 bases, V lost 5 bases, and 5 bases had no gene match. This CDR3 spans 15 amino acids. The DNA of the CDR3 is TGTGCCAGCAGCCTTAGCGGGAGGGTCTCAGATACGCAGTATTTT. Protein sequence: CASSLSGRVSDTQYF. The entire variable domain, with the rest obtained from reference TRBV7-3 and TRBJ2-3, is as follows: GAGVSQTPSNKVTEKGKYVELRCDPISGHTALYWYRQSLGQGPEFLIYFQGTGAADDSGLPNDRFFAVRPEGSVSTLKIQRTERGDSAVYLCASSLSGRVSDTQYFGPGTRLTVL.

This clonotype was counted ten times or more. The CDR3 loop reads CAWSGGDRGNSGQYF. In DNA form, the CDR3 reads TGTGCCTGGAGTGGAGGGGACAGGGGGAATTCGGGGCAGTACTTC. The chain has TRBV30 and TRBJ2-7; 11 bases are shared with TRBD1. The ends lost 1 base at V and 9 bases at J; junction bases unmatched: 11. The CDR3 covers 15 residues. Germline-derived CDR1 and CDR2 are GTSNPN and SVGIG (reference sequence).

Concerning this clonotype itself: A single base separates this from a much larger clone, so it may be a read error. V gene TRBV3-1 combines with J gene TRBJ2-1, with TRBD2 as a possible D gene (6 bases). The CDR3 runs 17 residues. CDR1 is LGHDT, CDR2 YNNKEL, per germline (reference sequence). CDR3 bases: TGTGCCAGCAGCAGTCCGCCTCCGGGAGCCCGGGGCAATGGGCAGTTCTTC. It specifies CASSSPPPGARGNGQFF.

There are many counts of this clonotype. The J gene is TRBJ2-5, the V gene TRBV27, with no clear D. CDR3 length: 14 residues. The germline V gene has CDR1 MNHEY and CDR2 SMNVEV (reference sequence). V shed 6 bases and J shed 5 bases, with 16 bases lying between them. The DNA of the CDR3 is TGTGCCAGCAGCGCCGCGGAAAGCTTGGAGACCCAGTACTTC. It yields the protein CASSAAESLETQYF.

The V and J genes are TRBV9 and TRBJ2-3; a weak D match, TRBD1 (5 bases). Germline loops: CDR1 SGDLS, CDR2 YYNGEE. There are 16 residues in the CDR3. With 0 bases removed from V and 5 bases from J, the gap between germline ends came to 16 bases. CDR3 DNA: TGTGCCAGCAGCGTAGCTCAAGGGCAGGGTCGAGATACGCAGTATTTT. Encoded protein: CASSVAQGQGRDTQYF.

This clonotype was detected many times. This chain links TRBV5-6 with TRBJ2-7; no reliable D call. Germline CDR1 reads SGHDT; CDR2 reads YYEEEE. The CDR3 has 12 amino acids. The V gene lost 1 base and the J gene lost 6 bases, with 8 bases spanning the gap. The CDR3, as DNA: TGTGCCAGCAGCTTGATGGATGGCGAGCAGTACTTC. It specifies CASSLMDGEQYF.

This clonotype appeared many times. The genes are TRBV20-1 and TRBJ2-3; 7 bases map to TRBD2. Germline trimming cut 0 bases from V and 6 bases from J; bases unmatched to any gene: 9. This CDR3 has 15 amino acids. Germline CDR1 reads DFQATT; CDR2 reads SNEGSKA (reference sequence). The CDR3 loop is CSARDEAGERDTQYF. The CDR3 bases are TGCAGTGCTAGAGATGAGGCGGGAGAGAGGGATACGCAGTATTTT.